The next 12 T cell receptor beta chains were all read from a single sample in a study of T cell responses to AZD1222 COVID-19 vaccine. This table comes from immunoSEQ multiplex PCR, and its TCRdb copy is limited to in-frame clones, with some not included. In the table there are 75,000 to 90,000 clones, around 83% of which are singletons. Material: peripheral blood, obtained on day 0 of AZD1222 vaccination. These receptors all come from an adult in good health.

This clone was seen a few times. The chain employs TRBV12-3 or TRBV12-4 and TRBJ1-1; perhaps TRBD1 as D (6 bases). Trimming stripped 6 bases from V and 3 bases from J, with 11 bases between. This CDR3 is built from 13 residues. The chain's CDR3 is CASSETGDTEAFF. CDR3 DNA: TGTGCCAGCAGCGAGACAGGAGACACTGAAGCTTTCTTT.

This clone was observed once. The J gene is TRBJ2-7, the V gene TRBV18; possible D gene TRBD2, 5 bases. The CDR3 is 14 residues long. Trimming removed 4 bases from V and 2 bases from J, with 12 bases in between. Germline-derived CDR1 and CDR2 are KGHSH and LQKENI. The CDR3 sequence is CASSRRDGTYEQYF. DNA of the CDR3: TGTGCCAGCTCACGTCGAGACGGGACCTACGAGCAGTACTTC.

This clone was seen only once. The genes are TRBV7-8 and TRBJ1-5; TRBD1 agrees at 7 bases. CDR3 length: 17 residues. Germline trimming cut 3 bases from V and 5 bases from J; bases unmatched to any gene: 13. CDR1 and CDR2 from the germline V gene are SGHVS and FQNEAQ. In DNA, the CDR3 is TGTGCCAGCAGCTTTTCCCCTGGACAGGTTTGGGATCAGCCCCAGCATTTT. This encodes CASSFSPGQVWDQPQHF.

This chain uses TRBV24-1 with TRBJ2-1; D is unclear. The CDR3 loop spans 17 amino acids. The V end lost 4 bases, the J end lost 3 bases, and 18 bases lay between the germline ends. Germline V gene data show CDR1 as KGHDR and CDR2 as SFDVKD. For the CDR3, the DNA is TGTGCCACCAGTGAAGAACGGGTGGGCAGTTACTACAATGAGCAGTTCTTC. It codes for CATSEERVGSYYNEQFF.

This clone was seen only a few times. The rearrangement joins TRBV5-1 to TRBJ1-2; D not resolved. CDR3 length: 13 residues. The V end was cut by 0 bases, the J end by 8 bases, with 11 bases between. Germline V gives CDR1 SGHRS, CDR2 YFSETQ. CDR3 amino acids: CASSLGDRSGYTF. CDR3 nucleotide sequence: TGCGCCAGCAGCTTGGGGGATCGTTCCGGCTACACCTTC.

This clone showed up just a few times. The chain joins TRBV7-6 to TRBJ2-3; D gene unclear. This CDR3 comprises 14 residues. Germline V gene lookup returns CDR1 SGHVS and CDR2 FNYEAQ. V was pared by 0 bases and J by 1 base, with 5 bases between. The CDR3 reads CASSLALGTDTQYF. CDR3 nucleotides: TGTGCCAGCAGCTTAGCGTTGGGCACAGATACGCAGTATTTT.

This rearrangement joins TRBV2 to TRBJ2-7, with D hard to call. The germline V gene has CDR1 SNHLY and CDR2 FYNNEI. V dropped 7 bases and J dropped 0 bases, with 7 bases sitting between them. This CDR3 spans 12 amino acids. For the CDR3, the DNA is TGTGCCAGCACTTTTGGCTCCTACGAGCAGTACTTC. Amino acid sequence: CASTFGSYEQYF.

The CDR3 protein is CASSLGEDYGYTF. The CDR3 DNA follows: TGTGCCAGCAGCTTGGGGGAGGACTATGGCTACACCTTC. The rearrangement joins TRBV5-4 to TRBJ1-2, with D unclear. V was pared by 0 bases and J by 3 bases, with 6 bases between. Germline V gives CDR1 SGHNT, CDR2 YYREEE (reference sequence). This CDR3 region has 13 residues.

This clone was counted once. The CDR3 DNA is TGTGCCAGTCGGAGACAGGTGGACAATGAGCAGTTCTTC. It yields the protein CASRRQVDNEQFF. The chain is built from TRBV19 and TRBJ2-1, with D possibly matching TRBD1 (6 bases). This CDR3 is built from 13 residues. Between the trimmed V and J ends, which lost 8 bases and 5 bases, there was a span of 13 bases. Germline assignment: CDR1 LNHDA and CDR2 SQIVND (reference sequence).

The chain joins TRBV12-3 or TRBV12-4 to TRBJ1-1, with a weak D call TRBD1 (6 bases). This CDR3 spans 12 amino acids. The V and J ends lost 6 bases and 5 bases respectively, with 10 bases between them. The CDR3 protein is CASSQTGTEAFF. CDR3 nucleotides: TGTGCCAGCAGCCAAACAGGGACTGAAGCTTTCTTT.

In its sample, this clone was seen a few times. The chain employs TRBV4-1 and TRBJ1-5; D perhaps matches TRBD1 (5 bases). This CDR3 is 15 amino acids long. Trimming took 3 bases from V and 4 from J, leaving 13 bases between them. The germline V gene encodes CDR1 MGHRA and CDR2 YSYEKL. The CDR3 loop is CASSHGAGRNQPQHF. CDR3 DNA: TGCGCCAGCAGCCATGGGGCCGGACGGAATCAGCCCCAGCATTTT.

The chain has TRBV4-2 and TRBJ1-1; D is unresolved. Trimming cost V 3 bases and J 0 bases, with 8 bases left between them. The CDR3 is 14 amino acids. CDR1 and CDR2 (germline): LGHNA, YNFKEQ. The CDR3 loop is CASSHRTVNTEAFF. In nucleotides, the CDR3 is TGTGCCAGCAGCCACCGGACGGTGAACACTGAAGCTTTCTTT.